This record covers a single T cell receptor (beta chain). The antigen remains unidentified. This sample is part of a study of monozygotic twins with inflammatory bowel disease. General study results and limits: Fewer clonotypes were shared with others by IBD patients than by healthy twins, especially with disease activity.

Added by template switching were UMIs that each held a 6-nucleotide sample barcode. Reanalyzing the 5' RACE reads, TCRdb keeps one entry per CDR3 protein, without DNA. This sample's table reports approximately 160,000 distinct CDR3 sequences. This CDR3 comprises 14 residues. CDR1 and CDR2 from the germline V gene are GTSNPN and SVGIG (reference sequence). V gene TRBV30 combines with J gene TRBJ2-7. Specimen: blood. This clonotype was sampled from a human donor with ulcerative colitis or Crohn's disease, or a healthy co-twin of an affected twin (not recorded which). CDR3 protein: CAWTAGPLAYEQYF. The variable domain in full, completed from reference TRBV30 and TRBJ2-7, reads SQTIHQWPATLVQPVGSPLSLECTVEGTSNPNLYWYRQAAGRGLQLLFYSVGIGQISSEVPQNLSASRPQDRQFILSSKKLLLSDSGFYLCAWTAGPLAYEQYFGPGTRLTVT.